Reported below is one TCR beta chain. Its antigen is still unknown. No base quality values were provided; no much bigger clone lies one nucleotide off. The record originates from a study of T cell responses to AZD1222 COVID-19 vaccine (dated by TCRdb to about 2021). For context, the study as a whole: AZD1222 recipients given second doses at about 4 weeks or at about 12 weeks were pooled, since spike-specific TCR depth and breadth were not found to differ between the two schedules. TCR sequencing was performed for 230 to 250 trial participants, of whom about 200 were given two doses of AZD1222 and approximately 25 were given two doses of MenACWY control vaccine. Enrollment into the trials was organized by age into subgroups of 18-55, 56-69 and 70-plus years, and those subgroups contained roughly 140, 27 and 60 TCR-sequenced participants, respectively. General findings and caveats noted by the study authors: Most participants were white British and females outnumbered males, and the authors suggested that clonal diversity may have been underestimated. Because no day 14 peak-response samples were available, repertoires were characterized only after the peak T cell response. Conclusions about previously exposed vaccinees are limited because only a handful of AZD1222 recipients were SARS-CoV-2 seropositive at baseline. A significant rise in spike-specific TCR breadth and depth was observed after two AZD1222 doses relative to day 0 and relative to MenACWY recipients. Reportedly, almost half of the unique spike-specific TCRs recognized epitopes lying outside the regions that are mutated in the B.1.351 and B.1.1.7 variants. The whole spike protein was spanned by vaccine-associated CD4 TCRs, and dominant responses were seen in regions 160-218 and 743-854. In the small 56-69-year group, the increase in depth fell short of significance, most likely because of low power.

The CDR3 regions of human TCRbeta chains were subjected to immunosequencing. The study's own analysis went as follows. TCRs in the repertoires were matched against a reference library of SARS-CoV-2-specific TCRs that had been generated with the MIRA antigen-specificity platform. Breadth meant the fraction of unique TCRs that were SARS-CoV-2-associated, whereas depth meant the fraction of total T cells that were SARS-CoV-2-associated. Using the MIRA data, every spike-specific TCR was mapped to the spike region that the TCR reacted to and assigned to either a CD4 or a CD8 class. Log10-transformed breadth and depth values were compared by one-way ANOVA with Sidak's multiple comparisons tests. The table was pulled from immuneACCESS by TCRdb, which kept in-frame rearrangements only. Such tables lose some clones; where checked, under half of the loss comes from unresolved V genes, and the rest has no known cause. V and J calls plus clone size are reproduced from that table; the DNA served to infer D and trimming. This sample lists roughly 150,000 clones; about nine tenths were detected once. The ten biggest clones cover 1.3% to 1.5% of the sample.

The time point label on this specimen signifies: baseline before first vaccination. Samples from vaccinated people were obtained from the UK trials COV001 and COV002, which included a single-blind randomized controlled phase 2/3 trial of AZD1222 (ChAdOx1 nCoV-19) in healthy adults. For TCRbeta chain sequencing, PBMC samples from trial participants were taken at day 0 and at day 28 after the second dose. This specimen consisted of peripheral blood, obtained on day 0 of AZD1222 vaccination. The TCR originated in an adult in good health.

The DNA reads as follows: TGTGCCAGCAGTTCTACAGGGGAGCTGTTTTTT. This is translated as CASSSTGELFF. Recombination linked TRBV5-4 to TRBJ2-2; the D gene lacks a confident call. The CDR3 spans 11 residues, from the cysteine through the phenylalanine. Only CDR3 DNA remains: 33 bases, in frame from the first base. Sequences SGHNT (CDR1) and YYREEE (CDR2) are obtained from the germline V gene (reference sequence). V sheds 5 bases and J sheds 8 bases, leaving 7 bases between their ends.